This TCR beta chain was profiled in a study of Graves' ophthalmopathy and Graves' hyperthyroidism. This clonotype was seen just once. CDR1 is DFQATT and CDR2 is SNEGSKA in the germline V gene (reference sequence). Trimming stripped 5 bases from V and 0 bases from J, with 20 bases between. This CDR3 has 17 residues. The authors amplified TCR beta CDR3 regions from RNA transcripts. An opening RT-PCR round employed HTBI primers and preceded a second-round multiplex PCR. TCRdb re-analysed the multiplex PCR reads in MiXCR, keeping a single row per CDR3 protein. In the table there are some 750,000 distinct CDR3 sequences, 40% of which are singletons.

Sequenced material: peripheral blood. The receptor's source is an adult man with Graves' ophthalmopathy. The genes are TRBV20-1 and TRBJ1-5; possibly TRBD1 for D (6 bases). In DNA, the CDR3 is TGCAGTGCTGATGGGGGGGCCGACGGTTATAGCAATCAGCCCCAGCATTTT. Residues: CSADGGADGYSNQPQHF.